This TCR beta chain was documented in a study of blood T cell repertoires in COVID-19. Germline V gene lookup returns CDR1 ENHRY and CDR2 SYGVKD. This CDR3 comprises 13 residues. Trimming cost V 10 bases and J 5 bases; bases outside gene matches: 6. Individuals aged roughly 18 to 95 years were recruited from some 26 US areas. Donors were grouped by their self-reported clinical history. Individuals in the exposed group had encountered a COVID-19 case within 2 weeks preceding study entry. This table comes from immunoSEQ multiplex PCR, and its TCRdb copy is limited to in-frame clones, with some not included. This table holds approximately 270,000 clones, around 93% found once.

The source of this sequence is a man aged 40-55 years who had been exposed to COVID-19. The sequenced sample was PBMCs or T cells enriched from blood (not recorded which). The rearrangement joins TRBV10-3 to TRBJ2-5; TRBD1 matches 11 bases. The CDR3 coding sequence is TGTGCCACACTGGACAGGGGGCTGGAGACCCAGTACTTC. It encodes CATLDRGLETQYF.